This T cell receptor beta chain was recorded in a study of blood T cells in healthy people across ages. It was with a sample-barcoded 5' primer and a J-beta primer mix that a second PCR of about 7 to 12 cycles was run. TCRdb passed the 5' RACE reads through MiXCR, listing each CDR3 protein once. This table holds about 1.7 million distinct CDR3 sequences, roughly 27% found once. The CDR3 runs to 12 residues. The J segment lost 4 bases and the V segment lost 6 bases, leaving 4 bases of the junction unmatched. Germline V gene data show CDR1 as SQVTM and CDR2 as ANQGSEA. The people who gave samples were healthy Caucasians from Russia, aged roughly 6 to 90. Findings and limits, study-wide: What prevented conclusive comparison of naive and antigen-experienced cells was that PBMCs were unsorted. TCR beta diversity per million T cells fell roughly linearly with age.

As for this clonotype: The antigen remains unidentified.

This sequence originates from a woman aged 25 to 39 in good health. Sequencing was performed on blood. The rearrangement links TRBV29-1 to TRBJ2-7, with TRBD2 matching 9 bases. CDR3 nucleotides: TGCAGCGTCGGGCGGGGGGGGTACGAGCAGTACTTC. Its translation: CSVGRGGYEQYF.